This entry is about one TCR beta chain. This CDR3 comprises 14 residues. V was cut by 2 bases and J by 2 bases, with 7 bases left in between. Germline CDR1 MNHEY, CDR2 SMNVEV (reference sequence). This sample was taken from a study of blood T cell repertoires in COVID-19. Across the whole study: In each case, the material was cDNA or gDNA derived from T cells, B-cell-depleted T cells, or PBMCs.

Measured with immunoSEQ multiplex PCR; TCRdb has only the in-frame clones, and not every one. The table has 90,000 to 150,000 clones, 65% to 90% seen once; the top ten hold approximately 11%. Sequencing was done on a sample of peripheral blood. The receptor's source is an elderly man with acute or convalescent COVID-19. The chain combines TRBV27 with TRBJ2-4; unclear D gene. CDR3 nucleotide sequence: TGTGCCAGCAGTTTAGGAGAACCCAAAAACATTCAGTACTTC. Protein: CASSLGEPKNIQYF.